The T cell receptor (beta chain) under discussion was sequenced for a study of T-cell memory formation after mild COVID-19 (dated by TCRdb to 2020 to 2023). For the study in its entirety: TCR sequence clusters from the two donors were largely donor specific. T-cell clones expanding and contracting after mild COVID-19 in two donors were tracked by longitudinal TCRalpha and TCRbeta repertoire sequencing. The cohort was made up of two young adult volunteers, one female and one male, who were previously healthy.

Turning to this clonotype: The target of this receptor is not known. Nothing much larger sits one base from this clone, and base qualities are not available.

Via the germline V gene, CDR1 is MNHEY and CDR2 SVGAGI. From the cysteine up to the phenylalanine, the CDR3 has a length of 13 residues. Only the CDR3 region is kept as DNA, spanning 39 bases read in frame from base 1. V is reduced by 7 bases and J by 1 base, leaving a spacing of 11 bases between them. Ficoll-Paque density gradient centrifugation was used to isolate PBMCs. Sequenced using an Illumina NovaSeq 6000. cDNA libraries for TCRalpha and TCRbeta were prepared by 5'RACE using constant-segment primers, with sample barcodes and unique molecular identifiers added. Trizol reagent was used to extract RNA from every sample. Library amplification was performed in two PCR steps, and a second sample barcode and Illumina TruSeq adapters were introduced in the second step. Libraries were sequenced on an Illumina NovaSeq with 2 x 150 bp paired-end reads. Per the original workflow: With migec v1.2.7, reads were demultiplexed and then collapsed into UMI-guided consensus sequences. Using mixcr v2.1.11, UMI consensuses were aligned to TRA and TRB V and J templates and then assembled into clonotypes. Clonotypes were classified as expanded or contracted when called significant by both edgeR and NoisET, with noise models trained on biological replicates. For edgeR calls, the cutoffs were a false discovery rate-adjusted p below 0.01 and a log2 fold-change threshold of 1. As an exploratory analysis of dynamics, max-normalized trajectories of the 1000 most abundant clonotypes were examined with PCA combined with hierarchical clustering. Separately sequenced CD4+ and CD8+ repertoires were used to assign the CD4 or CD8 phenotype of responding clones. The public reads were reprocessed in TCRdb via fastp at Q25 and MiXCR, keeping in-frame beta chains. For every CDR3 protein sequence, its rows merge into one entry that carries the most common genes and DNA. The V and J calls were determined by TCRdb, not by the authors. The sample has about 180,000 distinct CDR3 sequences on record, approximately 16% of them singletons. The leading ten clones occupy approximately 2.2% of the sample.

Overall study outcomes, separate from this receptor: Whether the second-wave clones peaking on day 37 were SARS-CoV-2 specific was not confirmed. Contracting CD4+ clones were found mainly in CM and EM memory subsets, while CD8+ clones were enriched in EMRA. Only two mild cases were covered by the study, and larger cohorts that include severe cases with pre-infection samples were considered necessary. Clones contracting from day 15 to 85 had balanced CD4/CD8 phenotypes, while a second wave expanding from day 15 to 37 was biased towards CD4+. Some responding clones were detected in pre-infection memory, which suggested that pre-existing cross-reactive memory T cells had joined the SARS-CoV-2 response.

The receptor chain draws on TRBV6-5 and TRBJ2-7; confidence is insufficient to name the D gene. Sample: PBMCs or a T cell subset sorted from them (not recorded which). This receptor was taken from an adult woman who had mild COVID-19 (a few samples of this study predate the infection). The sample titles of this study are shuffled in the database, so cell type and time point are left out; the donor was told from shared clones. The sequenced DNA is TGTGCCAGCACTTATGGACGGTCCTACGAGCAGTACTTC. Its translation is CASTYGRSYEQYF.